This T cell receptor beta chain was profiled in a study of blood T cell repertoires in COVID-19. The CDR3 totals 14 residues. Germline V gene lookup returns CDR1 SGHAT and CDR2 FQDESV (reference sequence). V dropped 6 bases and J dropped 4; count of bases not matched to a gene: 9. This clone was detected only a few times. The repertoire was sequenced with immunoSEQ multiplex PCR; TCRdb's copy has only in-frame clones and lacks some. The table has some 220,000 clones, more than 75% seen once. The source is a human donor in a cohort sampled during active COVID-19. V usage is TRBV11-1 and J usage is TRBJ2-7, with 7 positions matching TRBD1. The specimen sequenced was peripheral blood. CDR3 coding DNA: TGTGCCAGCAGTCGGGACAGATCTTCGTACGAGCAGTACTTC. It encodes CASSRDRSSYEQYF.